The 26 T cell receptor beta chains below were found in one sample sequenced in a study of shared clonotypes between healthy human individuals. Clones were sequenced by immunoSEQ multiplex PCR, and TCRdb holds only the in-frame ones, with some missing. The table lists 2 million to 3 million clones, 93% of them singletons, with about 0.38% in the top ten. Sequences were obtained from naive CD4+ T cells from PBMCs. The subset was: CD45RA+ positively selected. These receptors originate from a man aged 18 to 35 in good health. Some clones in this sample may be carry-over from other donors' samples.

The chain carries TRBV6-6 and TRBJ1-2; 12 bases are a match to TRBD1. Per the germline V gene, CDR1 is MNHNY and CDR2 is SVGAGI (reference sequence). The CDR3 runs 16 residues. The V gene end was trimmed by 7 bases and the J gene end by 5 bases; junction bases not matched to a gene: 11. The CDR3 region is CASTPGQGAPWYGYTF. Here the CDR3 DNA reads TGTGCCAGCACCCCGGGACAGGGGGCCCCCTGGTATGGCTACACCTTC.

As regards this clone: Other DNA sequences in this sample translate to the same CDR3. The V and J genes are TRBV20-1 and TRBJ2-5, with D uncertain. Germline assignment: CDR1 DFQATT and CDR2 SNEGSKA (reference sequence). The CDR3 extends over 10 amino acids. The germline V and J ends were trimmed by 6 bases and 5 bases, with 7 bases remaining between them. CDR3 region: CSAPRETQYF. The CDR3 DNA is TGCAGTGCACCCCGGGAGACCCAGTACTTC.

This clone was detected once. The chain uses TRBV7-9 and TRBJ2-1; 10 nucleotides line up with TRBD2. Losses at the gene ends were 6 bases for V and 7 bases for J; bases not matched to a gene: 9. This CDR3 region has 15 residues. Per the germline V gene, CDR1 is SEHNR and CDR2 is FQNEAQ (reference sequence). The CDR3 sequence is CASSQPASGRNEQFF. In nucleotides, the CDR3 is TGTGCCAGCAGTCAGCCCGCTAGCGGGAGAAATGAGCAGTTCTTC.

The CDR3 DNA sequence: TGTGCCAGCAGCCACTCGGGGGATAATCAGCCCCAGCATTTT. It is translated as CASSHSGDNQPQHF. The V gene is TRBV28, the J gene TRBJ1-5; D possibly corresponds to TRBD1 (5 bases). CDR1 MDHEN and CDR2 SYDVKM come from the germline V gene. The CDR3 extends over 14 amino acids. V lost 6 bases and J 4 bases, leaving 13 bases between the germline ends. Variable domain in full (rest from reference TRBV28 and TRBJ1-5): DVKVTQSSRYLVKRTGEKVFLECVQDMDHENMFWYRQDPGLGLRLIYFSYDVKMKEKGDIPEGYSVSREKKERFSLILESASTNQTSMYLCASSHSGDNQPQHFGDGTRLSIL.

The chain joins TRBV5-1 to TRBJ2-7; D is possibly TRBD1 (6 bases). The CDR3 length is 14 residues. V lost 3 bases, J lost 6 bases, and 16 bases lay in between. Germline lookup yields CDR1 SGHRS and CDR2 YFSETQ. The CDR3 DNA reads as TGCGCCAGCAGCTCAGACAGGACCGCCAGCGAGCAGTACTTC. This codes for CASSSDRTASEQYF.

The CDR3 nucleotides read TGTGCCAGCAGCATCTGGGACAGGGGAAAACAAGCTTTCTTT. It encodes CASSIWDRGKQAFF. The rearrangement joins TRBV7-9 to TRBJ1-1, with 10 bases identical to TRBD1. The V gene end was trimmed by 5 bases and the J gene end by 9 bases; junction bases not matched to a gene: 9. The CDR3 extends over 14 amino acids. The germline CDR1 and CDR2 sequences are SEHNR and FQNEAQ (reference sequence).

The chain has TRBV10-3 and TRBJ2-3; 8 positions agree with TRBD2. V trimming: 5 bases; J trimming: 4 bases; junction bases outside the gene matches: 8. The CDR3 is made up of 15 amino acids. Germline V CDR1 and CDR2: ENHRY, SYGVKD. CDR3 nucleotides: TGTGCCATCAGTCGACTAGCGTTTGGGGCAGATACGCAGTATTTT. As protein: CAISRLAFGADTQYF.

The rearrangement links TRBV7-2 to TRBJ1-3; 10 positions agree with TRBD1. CDR3 length equals 14 residues. The V gene end was trimmed by 5 bases and the J gene end by 8 bases; junction bases not matched to a gene: 6. Germline CDR1 SGHTA, CDR2 FQGNSA. The CDR3 nucleotides read TGTGCCAGCAGCCCGGGACAGGGGATGGACACCATATATTTT. This sequence encodes CASSPGQGMDTIYF.

The chain is built from TRBV10-3 and TRBJ1-1; D unclear. Germline-derived CDR1 and CDR2 are ENHRY and SYGVKD. Trimming removed 11 bases at V and 3 bases at J, with 16 bases between. CDR3 size: 13 residues. The DNA of the CDR3 is TGTGCCTCCGCCCCCCCCCTACACACTGAAGCTTTCTTT. Its protein product is CASAPPLHTEAFF.

This clone showed up just once. The chain uses TRBV7-9 and TRBJ1-1, with a weak D call TRBD1 (5 bases). Trimming pared 5 bases from V and 6 bases from J, leaving 22 bases between. The CDR3 is 16 residues long. Looked up from germline, CDR1 is SEHNR and CDR2 is FQNEAQ (reference sequence). CDR3 bases: TGTGCCAGCAGCCCTGGGCCGGGTCAGGGTTCTCCTGAAGCTTTCTTT. Residues: CASSPGPGQGSPEAFF. The entire variable domain, with the rest obtained from reference TRBV7-9 and TRBJ1-1, is as follows: DTGVSQNPRHKITKRGQNVTFRCDPISEHNRLYWYRQTLGQGPEFLTYFQNEAQLEKSRLLSDRFSAERPKGSFSTLEIQRTEQGDSAMYLCASSPGPGQGSPEAFFGQGTRLTVV.

V usage is TRBV29-1 and J usage is TRBJ2-5, with 8 positions matching TRBD2. V lost 1 base to trimming and J lost 5 bases; unmatched junction nucleotides: 15. CDR3 length: 17 amino acids. CDR1 is SQVTM and CDR2 is ANQGSEA in the germline V gene. CDR3 nucleotides: TGCAGCGTTGAAGGGGTGGGCGGGAGGTTGTCTTGGGAGACCCAGTACTTC. This gives the protein CSVEGVGGRLSWETQYF.

This chain uses TRBV4-2 with TRBJ1-4; D not certain. The CDR3 runs to 16 residues. Germline V lookup: CDR1 LGHNA, CDR2 YNFKEQ. Trimming took off 1 base at V and 3 bases at J, with 12 bases between the two ends. The CDR3: CASSQVWALANEKLFF. In nucleotides, the CDR3 is TGTGCCAGCAGCCAAGTCTGGGCACTCGCTAATGAAAAACTGTTTTTT.

The chain has TRBV5-1 and TRBJ1-1; D may be TRBD1 (5 bases). This CDR3 is 15 amino acids long. V dropped 2 bases and J dropped 1 base, with 12 bases sitting between them. Germline-derived CDR1 and CDR2 are SGHRS and YFSETQ. In DNA, the CDR3 is TGCGCCAGCAGCTTAAAAAGCGGGGGGAACACTGAAGCTTTCTTT. Protein product: CASSLKSGGNTEAFF.

The V call is TRBV9, the J call TRBJ2-7; TRBD2 matches 8 bases. V lost 4 bases, J lost 4 bases, and 7 bases stayed unmatched. In germline, CDR1 is SGDLS, CDR2 YYNGEE. The CDR3 has 14 amino acids. The CDR3: CASSRQRESYEQYF. The CDR3 coding sequence is TGTGCCAGCAGCCGCCAGCGGGAGAGTTACGAGCAGTACTTC.

In DNA form, the CDR3 reads TGTGCCAGCAGCCTGGGACAGACTATGAACACTGAAGCTTTCTTT. Its protein is CASSLGQTMNTEAFF. V gene TRBV11-2 combines with J gene TRBJ1-1, with TRBD1 matching 7 bases. Germline loops: CDR1 SGHAT, CDR2 FQNNGV. V trimming: 5 bases; J trimming: 0 bases; junction bases outside the gene matches: 6. The CDR3 length is 15 residues.

The table lists this clone with a count of one. The V call is TRBV6-5, the J call TRBJ2-3; D gene ambiguous. The ends were cut back, 6 bases at V and 2 bases at J, with 9 bases in the middle. The CDR3 is made up of 13 amino acids. Looked up from germline, CDR1 is MNHEY and CDR2 is SVGAGI. The CDR3 protein is CASRPDTTDTQYF. CDR3 in DNA: TGTGCCAGCAGACCCGACACCACAGATACGCAGTATTTT.

This chain joins TRBV6-5 and TRBJ2-3, with no clear D. This CDR3 has 15 amino acids. Germline CDR1 MNHEY, CDR2 SVGAGI. V lost 0 bases and J lost 2, with 9 bases in between. CDR3 sequence reads: CASSYSRVPTDTQYF. The CDR3 nucleotides read TGTGCCAGCAGTTACTCAAGGGTCCCCACAGATACGCAGTATTTT.

The J gene is TRBJ1-1, the V gene TRBV30, with a possible D match to TRBD1 (5 bases). With 4 bases removed from V and 0 bases from J, the gap between germline ends came to 9 bases. Germline V gene sequence: CDR1 GTSNPN, CDR2 SVGIG (reference sequence). The CDR3 length is 13 residues. CDR3 region: CAWNRGVNTEAFF. The CDR3 nucleotides are TGTGCCTGGAATAGAGGGGTGAACACTGAAGCTTTCTTT.

The gene calls are TRBV28 and TRBJ2-2; D remains ambiguous. This CDR3 has 13 amino acids. V dropped 3 bases and J dropped 6 bases, with 8 bases sitting between them. CDR1 and CDR2 (germline): MDHEN, SYDVKM. CDR3 sequence (DNA): TGTGCCAGCAGTTTGTGGGCTTCCGGGGAGCTGTTTTTT. The encoded protein is CASSLWASGELFF.

Here the CDR3 DNA reads TGTGCCAGCAGCGTAAGCGGCTATTACAATGAGCAGTTCTTC. Translation: CASSVSGYYNEQFF. This chain links TRBV9 with TRBJ2-1; D might be TRBD2 (5 bases). V lost 1 base to trimming and J lost 4 bases, with 9 bases between them. Germline lookup yields CDR1 SGDLS and CDR2 YYNGEE. The CDR3 spans 14 residues.

V usage is TRBV18 and J usage is TRBJ2-7, with 8 nucleotides matching TRBD1. The CDR3 has 16 residues. The germline gives CDR1 KGHSH, CDR2 LQKENI. V shed 0 bases, J shed 6 bases, and the junction held 10 bases outside the gene matches. CDR3 in amino acids: CASSPPTGVGRGEQYF. The CDR3 DNA reads TGTGCCAGCTCACCACCGACAGGGGTGGGCCGCGGCGAGCAGTACTTC.

The V and J genes are TRBV4-1 and TRBJ1-1; a weak D match, TRBD1 (6 bases). The CDR3 runs to 14 residues. Deletions cut 0 bases from V and 3 bases from J, with 8 bases between. Germline-derived CDR1 and CDR2 are MGHRA and YSYEKL. CDR3 residues: CASSQEGAHTEAFF. The CDR3 region has the DNA TGCGCCAGCAGCCAAGAGGGGGCCCACACTGAAGCTTTCTTT.

The chain joins TRBV6-4 to TRBJ2-3, with D unclear. The CDR3 is 13 residues long. V lost 6 bases, J lost 2 bases, and 9 bases lay in between. Germline V lookup: CDR1 MRHNA, CDR2 SNTAGT. This CDR3 reads CASRIGNTDTQYF. The CDR3 DNA sequence: TGTGCCAGCAGGATAGGGAACACAGATACGCAGTATTTT.

The CDR3 loop is CASSLGRQHNEKLFF. For the CDR3, the DNA is TGTGCCAGCAGCTTAGGAAGACAGCATAATGAAAAACTGTTTTTT. The chain links TRBV7-2 to TRBJ1-4; maybe TRBD1 (5 bases). The germline V and J ends were trimmed by 1 base and 4 bases, with 10 bases remaining between them. The CDR3 is 15 amino acids. In germline, CDR1 is SGHTA, CDR2 FQGNSA.

The chain couples TRBV4-1 to TRBJ1-3, with D uncertain. This CDR3 comprises 17 residues. The germline V gene has CDR1 MGHRA and CDR2 YSYEKL. Trimming took 1 base from V and 4 from J, leaving 17 bases between them. This chain's CDR3 is CASSQVSDRLYGNTIYF. CDR3 DNA: TGCGCCAGCAGCCAAGTGTCCGATCGGCTTTACGGAAACACCATATATTTT.

The CDR3 region is CASSDGASGRRNEQFF. The CDR3 coding sequence is TGTGCCAGCAGCGACGGAGCAAGCGGGAGACGCAATGAGCAGTTCTTC. This chain connects TRBV7-9 to TRBJ2-1; 8 bases are a match to TRBD2. With V trimmed by 5 bases and J by 6 bases, 12 bases remained unmatched. The germline gives CDR1 SEHNR, CDR2 FQNEAQ (reference sequence). The CDR3 has 16 residues.